This T cell receptor beta chain was captured by sequencing in a study of OX40 agonist ivuxolimab in advanced cancers. The wider study: Dose-escalation cases comprised hepatocellular carcinoma, melanoma, renal cell or head and neck cancer.

The V gene's germline CDR1 is LGHNA and CDR2 YSLEER. Trimming cost V 4 bases and J 3 bases, with 18 bases left between them. This CDR3 contains 16 residues. Of note for this clone: Its antigen remains unknown.

This table comes from immunoSEQ multiplex PCR, and its TCRdb copy is limited to in-frame clones, with some not included. The table includes 57,000 or so clones, around 91% detected once. Autoimmune disease history or systemic immunosuppression led to patients being barred. The investigators sampled blood at baseline, at cycle 4 day 1, and at cycle 7 day 1. Whole-study findings and limits: Researchers report that CD8+ T cells had, on average, more expanded clones than CD4+.

Here the sequenced sample was CD4+ or CD8+ T cells sorted from blood, taken in a trial of the OX40 agonist ivuxolimab. This chain uses TRBV4-3 with TRBJ1-1, with D possibly TRBD1 on 5 matching bases. This TCR was sampled from an adult with an advanced solid tumor such as melanoma, head and neck, liver or kidney cancer. The CDR3 nucleotides are TGCGCCAGCAGCCTTACGGGGGGTGGTAGTGACACTGAAGCTTTCTTT. Translating gives CASSLTGGGSDTEAFF.